Each of the 19 T cell receptor beta chains below was sequenced from the same sample in a study of beta chain features in type 1 diabetes. Overall study results and limits: There was a moderate but significant shortening of TCRB CDR3s in all four CD4+ subsets of Type 1 diabetes patients.

As every portion of the isolated RNA was reverse transcribed, the sequencing read expressed TCRB transcripts. Libraries were prepared by immunoSEQ multiplex PCR; TCRdb keeps only in-frame clonotypes and omits some of them. The data hold around 41,000 clones, with roughly 70% observed a single time. Their antigen targets remain unknown. Sequenced input: Tregs from blood. The receptors here all came from a man aged 25-40 years with type 1 diabetes. Some clones in this sample may be carry-over from other donors' samples.

This clone was detected a few times. This chain links TRBV19 with TRBJ2-3, with a possible D match to TRBD2 (6 bases). The CDR3 spans 15 residues. The germline V gene has CDR1 LNHDA and CDR2 SQIVND (reference sequence). V lost 3 bases and J 5 bases, leaving 15 bases between the germline ends. The CDR3 spells CASSIGGPTRDTQYF. The CDR3, as DNA: TGTGCCAGTAGTATCGGGGGACCCACAAGAGATACGCAGTATTTT.

The chain joins TRBV7-9 to TRBJ2-3, with 8 bases matching TRBD2. This CDR3 has 16 residues. Germline V CDR1 and CDR2: SEHNR, FQNEAQ (reference sequence). J gave up 0 bases and V 4 bases, and 6 bases lay outside the gene matches. CDR3 region: CASSWSLADSTDTQYF. The CDR3 nucleotides are TGTGCCAGCAGCTGGTCACTAGCGGATAGCACAGATACGCAGTATTTT.

This sequence joins TRBV6-1 and TRBJ2-3; a weak D match, TRBD2 (5 bases). V was trimmed by 7 bases and J by 2 bases, leaving 7 bases between them. Per germline, CDR1 MNHNS and CDR2 SASEGT. The CDR3 spans 12 residues. The CDR3 region is CASTGSTDTQYF. As DNA, the CDR3 is TGTGCCAGCACGGGATCCACAGATACGCAGTATTTT.

The V gene is TRBV5-1, the J gene TRBJ2-5, with TRBD1 identical over 8 bases. J gave up 5 bases and V 3 bases, and 9 bases lay outside the gene matches. The CDR3 totals 15 residues. Germline loops: CDR1 SGHRS, CDR2 YFSETQ. CDR3 sequence reads: CASSSGPGGGETQYF. The CDR3 coding sequence is TGCGCCAGCAGCTCCGGGCCAGGGGGCGGCGAGACCCAGTACTTC. Full variable domain (rest looked up from reference TRBV5-1 and TRBJ2-5): KAGVTQTPRYLIKTRGQQVTLSCSPISGHRSVSWYQQTPGQGLQFLFEYFSETQRNKGNFPGRFSGRQFSNSRSEMNVSTLELGDSALYLCASSSGPGGGETQYFGPGTRLLVL.

CDR3 amino acids: CASSSPAGTGGKEQYF. DNA of the CDR3: TGTGCCAGCAGCTCGCCCGCAGGGACAGGGGGCAAGGAGCAGTACTTC. The chain uses TRBV7-9 and TRBJ2-7; 12 positions match TRBD1. This CDR3 is built from 16 residues. CDR1 is SEHNR and CDR2 is FQNEAQ in the germline V gene (reference sequence). J lost 7 bases, V lost 4 bases, and 11 bases had no gene match.

The chain has TRBV4-2 and TRBJ2-5, with 8 bases that match TRBD2. The trim removed 1 base at V and 5 bases at J, leaving 9 bases unmatched. The CDR3 covers 16 residues. Germline V lookup: CDR1 LGHNA, CDR2 YNFKEQ. The CDR3 sequence: CASSQAAGGLGETQYF. The CDR3 DNA follows: TGTGCCAGCAGCCAAGCGGCGGGGGGCCTTGGCGAGACCCAGTACTTC.

The gene calls are TRBV28 and TRBJ1-5; a weak D match, TRBD1 (5 bases). Trimming left V 5 bases short and J 2 bases short, with 13 bases between. In germline, CDR1 is MDHEN, CDR2 SYDVKM. The CDR3 runs to 15 residues. The CDR3 region is CASSATGRGNQPQHF. The CDR3 DNA follows: TGTGCCAGCAGTGCAACAGGCCGGGGCAATCAGCCCCAGCATTTT.

V gene TRBV7-3 combines with J gene TRBJ2-3, with 9 bases identical to TRBD2. Unmatched junction bases numbered 4, after V lost 2 bases and J lost 4 bases. This CDR3 is 15 amino acids long. Germline V gene data show CDR1 as SGHTA and CDR2 as FQGTGA. CDR3 in DNA: TGTGCCAGCAGCTTAGGGCTAGCGGGGTCAGATACGCAGTATTTT. Its protein product is CASSLGLAGSDTQYF.

The genes are TRBV6-1 and TRBJ1-4, with TRBD1 identical over 7 bases. The CDR3 runs 17 residues. J lost 8 bases, V lost 1 base, and 13 bases had no gene match. CDR1 and CDR2 from the germline V gene are MNHNS and SASEGT. This CDR3 reads CASSEEQRQGLGEKLFF. The CDR3 DNA is TGTGCCAGCAGTGAAGAGCAACGACAGGGATTGGGAGAAAAACTGTTTTTT.

The genes are TRBV18 and TRBJ2-5, with D hard to call. V lost 3 bases, J lost 1 base, and 6 bases lay in between. CDR3 size: 13 residues. From germline, CDR1 is KGHSH and CDR2 LQKENI. CDR3 nucleotides: TGTGCCAGCTCACCGGTGGCCCAAGAGACCCAGTACTTC. Amino acid sequence: CASSPVAQETQYF.

This chain connects TRBV4-3 to TRBJ1-4; the D is unclear. The V and J ends lost 1 base and 2 bases respectively, with 11 bases between them. CDR3 length equals 16 residues. The germline V gene has CDR1 LGHNA and CDR2 YSLEER. CDR3 region: CASSQGGRWTNEKLFF. CDR3 sequence (DNA): TGCGCCAGCAGCCAAGGAGGGAGGTGGACTAATGAAAAACTGTTTTTT.

The CDR3, as DNA: TGTGCCAGCAGTTCCCTTTCTTCCCTAGATGGCTACACCTTC. This sequence encodes CASSSLSSLDGYTF. The genes are TRBV27 and TRBJ1-2; D is ambiguous. The CDR3 loop spans 14 amino acids. V lost 4 bases and J lost 6, with 15 bases in between. CDR1 MNHEY and CDR2 SMNVEV come from the germline V gene (reference sequence).

This chain links TRBV25-1 with TRBJ2-1, with D hard to call. The CDR3 runs to 13 residues. V was clipped by 6 bases and J by 10 bases, with 16 bases between them. Germline-derived CDR1 and CDR2 are MGHDK and SYGVNS. The CDR3, as DNA: TGTGCCAGCAGGGGCCAGGCGTCCATAGAGCAGTTCTTC. Its translation is CASRGQASIEQFF.

The rearrangement joins TRBV7-9 to TRBJ2-2; D perhaps matches TRBD1 (5 bases). V gave up 3 bases and J gave up 1 base, with 12 bases separating them. The CDR3 has 16 amino acids. Germline V CDR1 and CDR2: SEHNR, FQNEAQ (reference sequence). The CDR3 here is CASSFPRTKNTGELFF. In DNA form, the CDR3 reads TGTGCCAGCAGCTTTCCTCGGACAAAGAACACCGGGGAGCTGTTTTTT.

This clone was counted between two and nine times. The chain joins TRBV10-3 to TRBJ1-1, with 9 positions matching TRBD1. The V segment lost 2 bases and the J segment 4 bases; nucleotides outside the gene matches: 8. The germline V gene encodes CDR1 ENHRY and CDR2 SYGVKD. The CDR3 extends over 16 amino acids. This chain's CDR3 is CAISEQQGAISTEAFF. DNA for the CDR3: TGTGCCATCAGTGAGCAACAGGGGGCGATTAGCACTGAAGCTTTCTTT.

A single count supports this clone. The rearrangement links TRBV25-1 to TRBJ2-2, with D possibly matching TRBD2 (7 bases). Trimming shortened V by 6 bases and J by 4 bases, and 21 bases separated the two germline ends. From germline, CDR1 is MGHDK and CDR2 SYGVNS. The CDR3 loop spans 17 amino acids. CDR3 nucleotides: TGTGCCAGCAGAGCCCGGGAAAGGGGGGGCTTCACCGGGGAGCTGTTTTTT. Residues: CASRARERGGFTGELFF. Based on the CDR3 plus reference TRBV25-1 and TRBJ2-2, the full variable domain is EADIYQTPRYLVIGTGKKITLECSQTMGHDKMYWYQQDPGMELHLIHYSYGVNSTEKGDLSSESTVSRIRTEHFPLTLESARPSHTSQYLCASRARERGGFTGELFFGEGSRLTVL.

A few counts support this clone. The rearrangement links TRBV5-4 to TRBJ2-2; maybe TRBD2 (7 bases). Germline CDR1 reads SGHNT; CDR2 reads YYREEE (reference sequence). V lost 4 bases and J lost 5, with 12 bases in between. The CDR3 consists of 14 residues. The CDR3 coding sequence is TGTGCCAGCAGCAGGGGGGGACAAACCGGGGAGCTGTTTTTT. This gives the protein CASSRGGQTGELFF.

The rearrangement joins TRBV5-5 to TRBJ2-1; TRBD2 aligns across 7 bases. V lost 4 bases, J lost 4 bases, and 20 bases stayed unmatched. From germline, CDR1 is SGHKS and CDR2 YYEKEE (reference sequence). This CDR3 is 19 amino acids long. CDR3 protein: CASSLLRNPASGFYNEQFF. The DNA for the CDR3 is TGTGCCAGCAGCCTCCTTAGGAATCCGGCTAGCGGATTTTACAATGAGCAGTTCTTC.

V usage is TRBV18 and J usage is TRBJ1-5, with a possible D match to TRBD1 (5 bases). Looked up from germline, CDR1 is KGHSH and CDR2 is LQKENI. The CDR3 runs to 13 residues. V lost 6 bases to trimming and J lost 5 bases, with 11 bases between them. CDR3 residues: CASSLTRDQPQHF. The CDR3, as DNA: TGTGCCAGCTCTCTGACCAGGGATCAGCCCCAGCATTTT.